Below, 12 T cell receptor beta chains from the same sample are listed, as sequenced in a study of T cell responses to AZD1222 COVID-19 vaccine. Clones were sequenced by immunoSEQ multiplex PCR, and TCRdb holds only the in-frame ones, with some missing. Of approximately 120,000 clones in the sample, 80% to 90% were seen once. The sample in question was peripheral blood, obtained on day 0 of AZD1222 vaccination. These receptors were taken from an adult in good health.

V gene TRBV6-5 combines with J gene TRBJ1-6; D may be TRBD1 (6 bases). The V gene lost 6 bases and the J gene lost 0 bases, with 9 bases spanning the gap. The CDR3 covers 15 residues. In germline, CDR1 is MNHEY, CDR2 SVGAGI. DNA of the CDR3: TGTGCCAGCAGCCAGGGGAGCTCCTATAATTCACCCCTCCACTTT. This codes for CASSQGSSYNSPLHF.

This clone has just one count. The V gene is TRBV4-2, the J gene TRBJ1-2; D remains ambiguous. The CDR3 spans 16 residues. Deletions cut 3 bases from V and 2 bases from J, with 16 bases between. Per germline, CDR1 LGHNA and CDR2 YNFKEQ. The DNA for the CDR3 is TGTGCCAGCAGCCAGGTTAAGGATGCAGGCAACTATGGCTACACCTTC. This translates into CASSQVKDAGNYGYTF.

The gene calls are TRBV4-1 and TRBJ1-5; D is possibly TRBD1 (6 bases). Germline V gives CDR1 MGHRA, CDR2 YSYEKL. This CDR3 is built from 15 residues. Trimming left V 4 bases short and J 3 bases short, with 13 bases between. Written as DNA, the CDR3 is TGCGCCAGCAGCCTCGTTCGGACAGTCAATCAGCCCCAGCATTTT. Amino acids: CASSLVRTVNQPQHF.

V usage is TRBV5-6 and J usage is TRBJ2-7, with unresolved D. The CDR3 sequence is 15 residues long. Germline V CDR1 and CDR2: SGHDT, YYEEEE. V gave up 1 base and J gave up 5 bases, with 16 bases separating them. The CDR3 DNA reads as TGTGCCAGCAGCTTGTGGGGTCGCTTATATCACGAGCAGTACTTC. It yields the protein CASSLWGRLYHEQYF. The full variable domain, completed using reference TRBV5-6 and TRBJ2-7, is DAGVTQSPTHLIKTRGQQVTLRCSPKSGHDTVSWYQQALGQGPQFIFQYYEEEERQRGNFPDRFSGHQFPNYSSELNVNALLLGDSALYLCASSLWGRLYHEQYFGPGTRLTVT.

The J gene is TRBJ1-6, the V gene TRBV28; no clear D gene. CDR1 is MDHEN, CDR2 SYDVKM, per germline. CDR3 size: 15 residues. V was trimmed by 5 bases and J by 4 bases, leaving 12 bases between them. The CDR3 DNA sequence: TGTGCCAGCAGTCAAGGCGGGAAGTATAATTCACCCCTCCACTTT. It specifies CASSQGGKYNSPLHF. Full variable domain (rest looked up from reference TRBV28 and TRBJ1-6): DVKVTQSSRYLVKRTGEKVFLECVQDMDHENMFWYRQDPGLGLRLIYFSYDVKMKEKGDIPEGYSVSREKKERFSLILESASTNQTSMYLCASSQGGKYNSPLHFGNGTRLTVT.

This chain uses TRBV7-2 with TRBJ2-7, with 8 bases identical to TRBD1. V lost 5 bases, J lost 5 bases, and 8 bases stayed unmatched. This CDR3 comprises 14 residues. The germline gives CDR1 SGHTA, CDR2 FQGNSA. CDR3 region: CASSPGGALDEQYF. The CDR3 bases are TGTGCCAGCAGCCCAGGGGGCGCCTTGGACGAGCAGTACTTC.

This sequence joins TRBV5-1 and TRBJ1-2; D call uncertain. The CDR3 contains 12 residues. Germline V gene sequence: CDR1 SGHRS, CDR2 YFSETQ. V was trimmed by 0 bases and J by 10 bases, leaving 10 bases between them. CDR3 protein: CASSLGTDSYTF. The CDR3 DNA reads as TGCGCCAGCAGCTTGGGTACAGACTCCTACACCTTC.

The chain employs TRBV3-1 (or the pseudogene TRBV3-2) and TRBJ2-7; D is undetermined. The germline V gene encodes CDR1 LGHDT and CDR2 YNNKEL (reference sequence). CDR3 length: 13 amino acids. Trimming pared 0 bases from V and 6 bases from J, leaving 9 bases between. CDR3 DNA sequence: TGTGCCAGCAGCCAAGATCTTAATGGCGAGCAGTACTTC. Translating it yields CASSQDLNGEQYF.

V is TRBV7-6 and J is TRBJ2-5; 8 positions match TRBD1. Germline V gives CDR1 SGHVS, CDR2 FNYEAQ. CDR3 length: 16 residues. Germline trimming cut 2 bases from V and 5 bases from J; bases unmatched to any gene: 10. CDR3 sequence: CASSLSPDREWETQYF. The DNA of the CDR3 is TGTGCCAGCAGCTTATCCCCGGACAGGGAGTGGGAGACCCAGTACTTC.

This clone came up a few times. The chain joins TRBV11-1 to TRBJ1-1, with D maybe TRBD1 (5 bases). With 5 bases removed from V and 5 bases from J, the gap between germline ends came to 15 bases. The germline CDR1 and CDR2 sequences are SGHAT and FQDESV (reference sequence). This CDR3 has 14 residues. CDR3 residues: CASSLGRGSTEAFF. The DNA for the CDR3 is TGTGCCAGCAGCCTGGGACGGGGAAGTACTGAAGCTTTCTTT.

This clone was detected once. V is TRBV9 and J is TRBJ1-3; the D is unclear. CDR1 is SGDLS, CDR2 YYNGEE, per germline. The V gene lost 4 bases and the J gene lost 0 bases, with 20 bases spanning the gap. The length of the CDR3 is 18 residues. The CDR3, as DNA: TGTGCCAGCAGCCCCTCTCCGACACGATTCCGCTCTGGAAACACCATATATTTT. Translated, it gives CASSPSPTRFRSGNTIYF. The whole variable domain, remainder taken from reference TRBV9 and TRBJ1-3, is DSGVTQTPKHLITATGQRVTLRCSPRSGDLSVYWYQQSLDQGLQFLIQYYNGEERAKGNILERFSAQQFPDLHSELNLSSLELGDSALYFCASSPSPTRFRSGNTIYFGEGSWLTVV.

The chain is built from TRBV28 and TRBJ2-1, with D maybe TRBD2 (6 bases). The germline V gene encodes CDR1 MDHEN and CDR2 SYDVKM. V gave up 6 bases and J gave up 1 base, with 22 bases separating them. The CDR3 contains 18 residues. CDR3 coding DNA: TGTGCCAGCAGGGGGGGACCCGGGTCAATTGGATCCTACAATGAGCAGTTCTTC. It is translated as CASRGGPGSIGSYNEQFF.